A selection of T cell receptor beta chains follows, all from one sample in a study of response to subunit inactivated influenza vaccine. TCRdb reprocessed the RT-PCR reads with MiXCR, giving one entry per CDR3 protein. The table records over 650,000 distinct CDR3 sequences, roughly 18% of them present only once. Sequences were derived from PBMCs from blood, sampled around 5 days after vaccination. All receptors derive from a man aged 45-65 years who received an inactivated influenza vaccine. Each CDR3 is given with its conserved first and last residue. A D gene is named only where the DNA matches it firmly. The size of a clone is reported for some rows only, either as once, few or many, or as a class for expanded clones.

d_call clone_size j_call v_call cdr3_nt cdr3_aa
TRBD2 . TRBJ2-1 TRBV5-6 TGTGCCAGCAGCTTGGGGTTTAGCGGGAGGGGTCCCAATGAGCAGTTCTTC CASSLGFSGRGPNEQFF
. . TRBJ2-6 TRBV18 TGTGCCAGCTCACCACTAGACTACGGGACTGGGGCCAACGTCCTGACTTTC CASSPLDYGTGANVLTF
TRBD1 . TRBJ2-5 TRBV5-1 TGCGCCAGCAGCTGGCGAACAGGGGGCGAAGAGACCCAGTACTTC CASSWRTGGEETQYF
TRBD1 few TRBJ1-1 TRBV12-3/TRBV12-4 TGTGCCAGCAGGCCTTCCCTCAGGGGGCATATGGCTTTCTTT CASRPSLRGHMAFF
. few TRBJ2-3 TRBV7-3 TGTGCCAGCACGCCGGAGGTGGGAAGGACCCCTGGCACAGATACGCAGTATTTT CASTPEVGRTPGTDTQYF
. . TRBJ1-6 TRBV21-1 TGTGCCAGAGGCCCTGGCAGCGGTAATTCACCCCTCCACTTT CARGPGSGNSPLHF
. few TRBJ1-1 TRBV7-9 TGTGCCAGCAGCCATACCGGGGGATCCGCCCTGAACACTGAAGCTTTCTTT CASSHTGGSALNTEAFF
TRBD2 . TRBJ2-1 TRBV5-1 TGCGCCAGCAGCATGGGACTAGCGGTAGACAATGAGCAGTTCTTC CASSMGLAVDNEQFF
TRBD1 . TRBJ2-7 TRBV5-1 TGCGCCAGCAGCTGGTACTCCGGGACAGGGAGCGAGCAGTACTTC CASSWYSGTGSEQYF
TRBD2 . TRBJ2-5 TRBV6-1 TGTGCCAGCAGTAGCGGACTAGCGGGGGATCGGGAGACCCAGTACTTC CASSSGLAGDRETQYF
. few TRBJ2-3 TRBV20-1 TGCAGTGCTAGAACTAGCAGGGATACGCAGTATTTT CSARTSRDTQYF
. . TRBJ2-7 TRBV28 TGTGCCAGCAGTTTGGCACTAGCCTATCCCTACGAGCAGTACTTC CASSLALAYPYEQYF
TRBD1 few TRBJ1-2 TRBV30 TGTGCCTGGAGTCAGGGGGTCTATGGCTACACCTTC CAWSQGVYGYTF
TRBD1 few TRBJ2-1 TRBV30 TGTGCCTGGAGTAGGGGGCTGGCTGTCAATGAGCAGTTCTTC CAWSRGLAVNEQFF
. . TRBJ2-2 TRBV5-1 TGCGCCAGCACCCTTGGGGGGGAGCTGTTTTTT CASTLGGELFF
. . TRBJ2-2 TRBV7-9 TGTGCCAGCAGCTTTGCAGACGGGGAGCTGTTTTTT CASSFADGELFF
. . TRBJ1-3 TRBV12-3/TRBV12-4 TGTGCCAGCAGACCAACAGGGTCTGGAAACACCATATATTTT CASRPTGSGNTIYF
. many TRBJ2-1 TRBV7-6 TGTGCCAGCAGCCGTAGACAGGGAGGGAATGAGCAGTTCTTC CASSRRQGGNEQFF
. few TRBJ1-5 TRBV12-3/TRBV12-4 TGTGCCAGCAGAAAGGAAAGCAATCAGCCCCAGCATTTT CASRKESNQPQHF
TRBD1 few TRBJ2-7 TRBV10-3 TGTGCCATCAGCAGCCGGGACAGATCCTACGAGCAGTACTTC CAISSRDRSYEQYF
. . TRBJ2-7 TRBV11-1 TGTGCCAGCAGCTTAGAGATGTCCTCAACCTACGAGCAGTACTTC CASSLEMSSTYEQYF
TRBD1 . TRBJ2-1 TRBV10-3 TGTGCCATCAACCCGGGACAGGGGGCCTACAATGAGCAGTTCTTC CAINPGQGAYNEQFF
. . TRBJ2-3 TRBV7-2 TGTGCCAGCAGCTTGGGGGGACTCGCCCGGGCAGATACGCAGTATTTT CASSLGGLARADTQYF
. . TRBJ1-4 TRBV12-3/TRBV12-4 TGTGCCAGCAGTTTAGCGATGGGGCCGAGTGAAAAACTGTTTTTT CASSLAMGPSEKLFF
. . TRBJ1-2 TRBV20-1 TGCAGTGCTTCTGCCCTAGGGTTTCCAACTAACTATGGCTACACCTTC CSASALGFPTNYGYTF
TRBD2 few TRBJ2-7 TRBV27 TGTGCCAGCAGTTTGGGGAGCGGGGAACTTTACGAGCAGTACTTC CASSLGSGELYEQYF
. . TRBJ1-3 TRBV12-3/TRBV12-4 TGTGCCAGCAGATCAAAGGGAGGGGGAGGAAACACCATATATTTT CASRSKGGGGNTIYF
TRBD2 many TRBJ2-1 TRBV5-1 TGTGCCAGCAGTTTACTAGCGGAGACTTACAATGAGCAGTTCTTC CASSLLAETYNEQFF
. few TRBJ2-3 TRBV20-1 TGCAGTGCTAGCTCGGGCGGGTCGCAGTATTTT CSASSGGSQYF
TRBD1 few TRBJ1-5 TRBV10-3 TGTGCCATCAGTGGGGACAGCCAAAATCAGCCCCAGCATTTT CAISGDSQNQPQHF
. . TRBJ2-7 TRBV7-2 TGTGCCAGCAGCCCCTTCGGTGTAGCGGAAATCCCCTACGAGCAGTACTTC CASSPFGVAEIPYEQYF
. . TRBJ2-7 TRBV4-3 TGCGCCAGCAGCCGAGGTTGGAAGGGACACTACGAGCAGTACTTC CASSRGWKGHYEQYF
TRBD1 . TRBJ2-7 TRBV20-1 TGCAGTGCTAGGACGCCTTGGGACAGCTCCTACGAGCAGTACTTC CSARTPWDSSYEQYF
TRBD2 . TRBJ2-1 TRBV29-1 TGCAGCGTTGAAGATCGCCTAGCGGGTATCGATGAGCAGTTCTTC CSVEDRLAGIDEQFF
. few TRBJ1-1 TRBV7-9 TGTGCCAGCAGCTTAGCGGGGTGGGGGTACACTGAAGCTTTCTTT CASSLAGWGYTEAFF
. few TRBJ2-3 TRBV15 TGTGCCACCAGCAGCTGGGGGGATACGCAGTATTTT CATSSWGDTQYF
TRBD2 . TRBJ2-7 TRBV12-3/TRBV12-4 TGTGCCAGCACCTCTAGCGGTGCCTACGAGCAGTACTTC CASTSSGAYEQYF